These 17 T cell receptor beta chains were sequenced from one sample in a study of T cell changes during pregnancy in multiple sclerosis. Sequenced by immunoSEQ multiplex PCR; TCRdb stores in-frame clones only, minus some. The sample has approximately 71,000 clones, more than 80% seen once. The input for sequencing was peripheral blood, taken in the third trimester of pregnancy. The receptors here all came from a female donor with multiple sclerosis, enrolled in a pregnancy study.

The chain couples TRBV7-2 to TRBJ1-3; perhaps TRBD1 as D (5 bases). V gave up 2 bases and J gave up 0 bases, with 14 bases separating them. Germline loops: CDR1 SGHTA, CDR2 FQGNSA. This CDR3 is 17 amino acids long. The CDR3, as DNA: TGTGCCAGCAGCTTACGGCAGGGACTACCCTCTGGAAACACCATATATTTT. Translated: CASSLRQGLPSGNTIYF.

V gene TRBV2 combines with J gene TRBJ1-1; no firm D call. CDR1 is SNHLY, CDR2 FYNNEI, per germline. The V gene lost 6 bases and the J gene lost 0 bases, with 8 bases spanning the gap. This CDR3 is built from 13 residues. CDR3 DNA sequence: TGTGCCAGCAGACCCCAGGTGAACACTGAAGCTTTCTTT. It codes for CASRPQVNTEAFF.

The genes are TRBV29-1 and TRBJ2-5; perhaps TRBD1 as D (6 bases). Matching the DNA end better, TRBJ2-7 makes the J call doubtful. The germline gives CDR1 SQVTM, CDR2 ANQGSEA. This CDR3 comprises 15 residues. The DNA for the CDR3 is TGCAGCGTCCCCACAGGGCCCTTAAGCTCCTACGAGCAGTACTTC. Translating it yields CSVPTGPLSSYEQYF.

The V call is TRBV7-2, the J call TRBJ2-1; D might be TRBD2 (5 bases). V lost 4 bases and J 5 bases, leaving 18 bases between the germline ends. The CDR3 is made up of 16 amino acids. Per germline, CDR1 SGHTA and CDR2 FQGNSA. The CDR3 DNA reads TGTGCCAGCAGCTCCCCGTGGCGGACTTATAACAATGAGCAGTTCTTC. This gives the protein CASSSPWRTYNNEQFF. Together with reference TRBV7-2 and TRBJ2-1, the CDR3 gives the full variable domain: GAGVSQSPSNKVTEKGKDVELRCDPISGHTALYWYRQSLGQGLEFLIYFQGNSAPDKSGLPSDRFSAERTGGSVSTLTIQRTQQEDSAVYLCASSSPWRTYNNEQFFGPGTRLTVL.

Here the CDR3 reads CASSLGTGNTEAFF. CDR3 coding DNA: TGCGCCAGCAGCTTGGGGACAGGGAACACTGAAGCTTTCTTT. The chain carries TRBV5-1 and TRBJ1-1, with TRBD1 matching over 7 bases. Losses at the gene ends were 0 bases for V and 1 base for J; bases not matched to a gene: 0. Germline CDR1 reads SGHRS; CDR2 reads YFSETQ. The CDR3 runs 14 residues.

The chain couples TRBV11-2 to TRBJ2-3; 7 positions match TRBD2. Losses at the gene ends were 3 bases for V and 2 bases for J; bases not matched to a gene: 5. The CDR3 is 15 residues long. Germline CDR1 is SGHAT and CDR2 is FQNNGV. CDR3 region: CASSFGGTSTDTQYF. The CDR3 bases are TGTGCCAGCAGCTTCGGGGGGACCTCCACAGATACGCAGTATTTT. The complete variable domain, with remaining parts taken from reference TRBV11-2 and TRBJ2-3, reads EAGVAQSPRYKIIEKRQSVAFWCNPISGHATLYWYQQILGQGPKLLIQFQNNGVVDDSQLPKDRFSAERLKGVDSTLKIQPAKLEDSAVYLCASSFGGTSTDTQYFGPGTRLTVL.

The chain has TRBV7-3 and TRBJ1-1, with D hard to call. Trimming stripped 4 bases from V and 0 bases from J, with 9 bases between. Germline V CDR1 and CDR2: SGHTA, FQGTGA. The CDR3 loop spans 14 amino acids. The CDR3 reads CASSWRVMNTEAFF. The CDR3 coding sequence is TGTGCCAGCAGCTGGAGGGTAATGAACACTGAAGCTTTCTTT.

This clone was recorded once. This chain joins TRBV27 and TRBJ2-7; TRBD2 is a possible D gene (6 bases). The ends were cut back, 6 bases at V and 4 bases at J, with 22 bases in the middle. The CDR3 loop spans 16 amino acids. Germline V CDR1 and CDR2: MNHEY, SMNVEV (reference sequence). The CDR3 loop reads CASSRPISGGLYEQYF. CDR3 sequence (DNA): TGTGCCAGCAGCCGACCAATTAGCGGAGGACTTTACGAGCAGTACTTC.

The gene calls are TRBV28 and TRBJ1-5, with D perhaps TRBD1 (5 bases). The V gene lost 6 bases and the J gene lost 1 base, with 13 bases spanning the gap. The CDR3 contains 15 residues. Germline V lookup: CDR1 MDHEN, CDR2 SYDVKM. CDR3: CASRKWGESNQPQHF. Written as DNA, the CDR3 is TGTGCCAGCAGAAAATGGGGGGAGAGCAATCAGCCCCAGCATTTT.

The table lists this clone with a count of one. This chain joins TRBV9 and TRBJ1-2; D unclear. Germline V gene lookup returns CDR1 SGDLS and CDR2 YYNGEE. V was cut by 3 bases and J by 0 bases, with 9 bases left in between. The CDR3 sequence is 14 residues long. CDR3 protein: CASSAGSANYGYTF. CDR3 coding DNA: TGTGCCAGCAGCGCAGGCTCAGCTAACTATGGCTACACCTTC. Using reference TRBV9 and TRBJ1-2 for the parts outside the CDR3, the full variable domain is DSGVTQTPKHLITATGQRVTLRCSPRSGDLSVYWYQQSLDQGLQFLIQYYNGEERAKGNILERFSAQQFPDLHSELNLSSLELGDSALYFCASSAGSANYGYTFGSGTRLTVV.

This sequence joins TRBV5-4 and TRBJ2-2, with 7 bases aligning to TRBD1. V shed 6 bases, J shed 5 bases, and the junction held 4 bases outside the gene matches. The CDR3 loop spans 13 amino acids. The germline gives CDR1 SGHNT, CDR2 YYREEE (reference sequence). CDR3 DNA: TGTGCCAGCAAAGGGGGCCGTACCGGGGAGCTGTTTTTT. Translation: CASKGGRTGELFF.

A remark on this clone: No DNA is shown, since the ends of the CDR3 on it are uncertain; the CDR3 is the one TCRdb lists. The chain employs TRBV18 and TRBJ2-5; TRBD1 is taken as the D call from the table, unchecked against the DNA. The CDR3 numbers 14 amino acids, ends counted. Per the germline V gene, CDR1 is KGHSH and CDR2 is LQKENI. The CDR3 region is CASFAPGTGGLRYF.

This chain uses TRBV10-1 with TRBJ2-2, with 8 bases fitting TRBD2. Germline assignment: CDR1 WNHNN and CDR2 SYGVQD (reference sequence). V lost 7 bases and J lost 6; bases outside the gene matches: 10. The CDR3 is 15 amino acids. CDR3 nucleotide sequence: TGCGCCAGCAATCCGGGACTAGGCGACTCCGGGGAGCTGTTTTTT. Its protein is CASNPGLGDSGELFF.

The chain couples TRBV29-1 to TRBJ2-5, with D hard to call. Germline CDR1 is SQVTM and CDR2 is ANQGSEA. Trimming took off 5 bases at V and 1 base at J, with 8 bases between the two ends. The CDR3 totals 12 residues. The CDR3 DNA follows: TGCAGCGTTTACGGTCCCCAAGAGACCCAGTACTTC. Its protein is CSVYGPQETQYF.

V and J are TRBV10-3 and TRBJ1-2; TRBD1 is a possible D gene (6 bases). The CDR3 is 14 residues long. The V end was cut by 2 bases, the J end by 4 bases, with 11 bases between. CDR1 ENHRY and CDR2 SYGVKD come from the germline V gene. CDR3 sequence reads: CAISEDGTIYGYTF. DNA of the CDR3: TGTGCCATCAGTGAGGACGGGACAATCTATGGCTACACCTTC.

The J gene is TRBJ1-5, the V gene TRBV28, with 7 nucleotides matching TRBD1. The germline gives CDR1 MDHEN, CDR2 SYDVKM. This CDR3 spans 14 amino acids. V shed 6 bases and J 2 bases; nucleotides not matched to a gene: 4. The CDR3 loop reads CASSRGQRNQPQHF. DNA for the CDR3: TGTGCCAGCAGCCGGGGACAGCGCAATCAGCCCCAGCATTTT. Full variable domain (remainder filled in from reference TRBV28 and TRBJ1-5): DVKVTQSSRYLVKRTGEKVFLECVQDMDHENMFWYRQDPGLGLRLIYFSYDVKMKEKGDIPEGYSVSREKKERFSLILESASTNQTSMYLCASSRGQRNQPQHFGDGTRLSIL.

The chain couples TRBV6-5 to TRBJ1-5; no firm D call. The CDR3 runs to 13 residues. The germline gives CDR1 MNHEY, CDR2 SVGAGI. Deletions cut 5 bases from V and 2 bases from J, with 7 bases between. CDR3 sequence reads: CASSTGGNQPQHF. Here the CDR3 DNA reads TGTGCCAGCAGTACCGGTGGCAATCAGCCCCAGCATTTT.